This T cell receptor (beta chain) comes out of a study of blood T cell repertoires in COVID-19 (TCRdb year 2020). Concerning the study at large: Samples from collaborators originated in the United States, Italy and Spain and spanned both the acute and convalescent phases of COVID-19. The material from the prospective study consisted of cDNA or gDNA derived from T cells, B-cell-depleted T cells, or PBMCs. Deeply sampled blood TCRbeta repertoires from subjects exposed to, actively infected with, or recovered from COVID-19 were included in the dataset. A freely available public database, intended as a resource for researchers studying the immune response to SARS-CoV-2, is where the repertoires were released. Samples were obtained from the ongoing ImmuneRACE study (first 160 participants) and from about 1,300 subjects provided by 6 global collaborators. A de-identified subject ID, COVID-19 status, age in years and sex were almost always included in the sample metadata. Where available, HLA class I and class II types were obtained from metadata supplied by the sample provider rather than from assay-based typing. Beyond this particular receptor, the publication reports: The quantity of clinical and demographic metadata differed by source and by participant and was supplied without curation.

TCRbeta CDR3 regions were amplified from genomic DNA by means of the immunoSEQ Assay, a bias-controlled multiplex PCR. Under the source paper's analysis protocol: Within the assay, amplification of reference gene primers was used to estimate how many nucleated cells each sample contained. To quantify the absolute abundance of each unique TCRbeta CDR3 rearrangement, sequence reads were collapsed and filtered. For each sample, productive Simpson clonality was calculated as the square root of Simpson's diversity index over productive rearrangements. TCRdb carries this immuneACCESS record with in-frame sequences only. Its versions omit some clonotypes, under half of them owing to an unresolved V gene in the studies checked, with the rest unexplained. That table gives V, J and clone size, and the DNA gave D and trimming. The sample table shows a few hundred thousand clones, and around 85% are seen once. Clones ranked in the top ten supply under 4% of the sample.

The CDR3 runs 15 amino acids, cysteine and phenylalanine included. The DNA shown is the 45-base CDR3, in frame from base 1. Unmatched junction bases come to 7, with V trimmed by 2 bases and J by 8 bases. Reading the germline V gene gives CDR1 MGHRA and CDR2 YSYEKL. The collaborating institutions used their own protocols to collect whole blood in K2EDTA tubes. Collaborator samples were shipped for TCRbeta analysis as frozen whole blood, isolated PBMCs, or DNA extracted from either sample type. On this clone itself: Its cognate antigen has yet to be identified. The input lacks base qualities; no much larger clone sits a single base away.

The V and J genes are TRBV4-1 and TRBJ1-4; 8 bases in the junction line up with TRBD1. The sequenced sample was peripheral blood. The source is a woman aged 18 to 35 with acute or convalescent COVID-19. The bases read TGCGCCAGCAGCCAAACCGTGACAGGGGAGGAAAAACTGTTTTTT. It translates as CASSQTVTGEEKLFF.